In its sample, the clone carrying this T cell receptor (beta chain) was seen a few times. Its antigen remains unidentified. These data originate in a study of beta chain features in type 1 diabetes. Expressed TCRB transcripts were sequenced after all isolated RNA was converted to cDNA. Profiling relied on immunoSEQ multiplex PCR, and the TCRdb table lists in-frame clones only, not all of them. Counted here are around 600,000 clones, 9.5% to 15% occurring once; the ten biggest clones make up roughly 0.11%. General study points: TCRB repertoires of naive, central memory and Treg cells appeared more similar among patients than among healthy donors. Among all four CD4+ subsets, Type 1 diabetes patients had TCRB CDR3s that were moderately but significantly shorter.

The CDR3 has 16 amino acids. Germline lookup yields CDR1 KGHSH and CDR2 LQKENI. Trimming removed 3 bases from V and 3 bases from J; junction bases left unmatched: 8. This chain joins TRBV18 and TRBJ1-5, with 7 bases that match TRBD1. This clonotype was sampled from a man aged 25 to 45 with type 1 diabetes. The specimen sequenced was naive CD4+ T cells from blood. The CDR3 nucleotides read TGTGCCAGCTCACCCCCTGGGACAGCAATCAATCAGCCCCAGCATTTT. Protein product: CASSPPGTAINQPQHF.